The rows below give T cell receptor beta chains drawn from one sample of a study of shared clonotypes between healthy human individuals. Some clones are missing from TCRdb's copy, which holds only in-frame ones; the method was immunoSEQ multiplex PCR. This table has about 2,500,000 clones, approximately 90% appearing once. Sequencing used naive CD4+ T cells sorted from blood. Every receptor here comes from a man aged 18 to 29 in good health. Each CDR3 is given with its conserved first and last residue. A D gene is named only where the DNA matches it firmly. Expanded clones are given a class, and other clones once, few, many or no size at all.

abundance	j_gene	d_gene	v_gene	CDR3aa	CDR3nt
few	TRBJ1-6	.	TRBV2	CASWLRGDSPLHF	TGTGCCTCCTGGCTGCGAGGCGATTCACCCCTCCACTTT
once	TRBJ2-1	.	TRBV12-5	CASGPHDSSLNEQFF	TGTGCTAGTGGCCCTCACGACAGTTCCCTCAATGAGCAGTTCTTC
.	TRBJ1-6	.	TRBV25-1	CASQGRGTYNSPLHF	TGTGCCAGTCAGGGGAGGGGCACCTATAATTCACCCCTCCACTTT
.	TRBJ1-5	.	TRBV2	CASSGGLGNQPQHF	TGTGCCAGCAGCGGTGGCTTAGGCAATCAGCCCCAGCATTTT
.	TRBJ2-5	TRBD1	TRBV5-1	CASSTTGGQETQYF	TGCGCCAGCAGCACGACAGGGGGCCAAGAGACCCAGTACTTC
.	TRBJ2-6	.	TRBV10-3	CAISDRDTPSGANVLTF	TGTGCCATCAGTGACCGGGACACTCCCTCTGGGGCCAACGTCCTGACTTTC
.	TRBJ2-1	TRBD2	TRBV6-5	CASSYPGGNEQFF	TGTGCCAGCAGTTACCCGGGAGGGAATGAGCAGTTCTTC
.	TRBJ2-1	TRBD2	TRBV11-3	CASSYGWTSGRGTYNEQFF	TGTGCCAGCAGCTATGGTTGGACTAGCGGGAGAGGGACCTACAATGAGCAGTTCTTC
.	TRBJ2-4	TRBD1	TRBV7-2	CASSISGTANIQYF	TGTGCCAGCAGCATTTCCGGGACAGCAAACATTCAGTACTTC
.	TRBJ2-5	TRBD1	TRBV5-1	CASSLTGGGVETQYF	TGCGCCAGCAGCTTGACAGGGGGTGGGGTAGAGACCCAGTACTTC
.	TRBJ2-7	.	TRBV28	CASSPPAYEQYF	TGTGCCAGCAGTCCCCCGGCCTACGAGCAGTACTTC
.	TRBJ1-2	.	TRBV18	CASFPDMSHNYGYTF	TGTGCCAGCTTCCCGGACATGTCTCATAACTATGGCTACACCTTC
.	TRBJ1-5	TRBD1	TRBV2	CASSASLFGQGGPQHF	TGTGCCAGCAGCGCTTCTCTATTTGGACAGGGTGGCCCCCAGCATTTT
.	TRBJ2-7	.	TRBV28	CASSPTDRSPYEQYF	TGTGCCAGCAGTCCTACCGACAGGAGTCCCTACGAGCAGTACTTC
.	TRBJ2-7	.	TRBV6-5	CASSYPQGYEQYF	TGTGCCAGCAGTTACCCCCAGGGCTACGAGCAGTACTTC
.	TRBJ1-5	.	TRBV6-5	CASSRGEGNQPQHF	TGTGCCAGCAGTCGCGGGGAAGGCAATCAGCCCCAGCATTTT
.	TRBJ2-5	TRBD2	TRBV10-3	CAISEGLAGAQETQYF	TGTGCCATCAGTGAGGGCCTAGCGGGAGCTCAAGAGACCCAGTACTTC
.	TRBJ2-7	TRBD2	TRBV11-2	CASTQREGAAWSHEQYF	TGTGCCAGCACCCAGAGGGAGGGAGCTGCCTGGTCCCACGAGCAGTACTTC
.	TRBJ1-1	.	TRBV7-9	CASSLGWPEINTEAFF	TGTGCCAGCAGCTTAGGATGGCCGGAGATTAACACTGAAGCTTTCTTT
.	TRBJ1-2	TRBD1	TRBV7-2	CASSTRQGALYGYTF	TGTGCCAGCAGCACCCGACAGGGGGCGCTGTATGGCTACACCTTC
.	TRBJ1-2	.	TRBV5-4	CASSLGQENYGYTF	TGTGCCAGCAGCTTGGGACAGGAGAACTATGGCTACACCTTC
.	TRBJ2-4	.	TRBV6-1	CASKSAAPKNIQYF	TGTGCCAGCAAGTCGGCCGCCCCCAAAAACATTCAGTACTTC
.	TRBJ2-3	TRBD2	TRBV7-9	CASSSWGSGKADTQYF	TGTGCCAGCAGCTCATGGGGTAGCGGGAAGGCAGATACGCAGTATTTT
.	TRBJ2-5	TRBD1	TRBV5-1	CASSSRGFVKTQYF	TGCGCCAGCAGTAGCAGGGGGTTTGTCAAGACCCAGTACTTC
.	TRBJ2-5	.	TRBV27	CASSLTPTRGETQYF	TGTGCCAGCAGCCTCACACCGACTAGGGGAGAGACCCAGTACTTC
.	TRBJ1-4	TRBD1	TRBV27	CASSPTGFREKLFF	TGTGCCAGCAGCCCGACAGGGTTTCGGGAAAAACTGTTTTTT
once	TRBJ1-4	.	TRBV5-1	CASSLLTGTEKLFF	TGCGCCAGCAGCTTACTAACAGGGACCGAAAAACTGTTTTTT
.	TRBJ1-2	.	TRBV29-1	CSVELGQGYGYTF	TGCAGCGTTGAATTGGGTCAGGGCTATGGCTACACCTTC
once	TRBJ2-7	TRBD1	TRBV6-5	CASSSQGGGQYF	TGTGCCAGCAGTTCACAGGGGGGAGGGCAGTACTTC
.	TRBJ1-1	.	TRBV15	CATSRVGPNTEAFF	TGTGCCACCAGCAGAGTAGGGCCGAACACTGAAGCTTTCTTT
.	TRBJ2-4	.	TRBV4-1	CASSQGRVVSLAKNIQYF	TGCGCCAGCAGCCAAGGCCGCGTAGTGTCTCTAGCCAAAAACATTCAGTACTTC